The source of this T cell receptor beta chain is a study of vaccination and CD4 T cells after COVID-19. General study results and limits: Post-vaccination, and not before, a median approximately 89% of reactive clones appeared in convalescent patients.

Oncomine TCR Beta short-read sequencing was applied to DNA from cultured CD4+ T cells. DNA came from CD4+ T cells after culture. TCRdb re-derived calls from the PCR reads in MiXCR, one entry per CDR3 protein. The sample holds about 17,000 distinct CDR3 sequences, about 43% seen once. This clonotype came up a few times. The antigen is undetermined. Described treatment: approximately 10-day PBMC culture with coronavirus spike peptide pools or control peptides (ViraFEST assay). What was sequenced was CD4+ T cells from blood, cultured in vitro. The TCR was taken from a human donor who had recovered from COVID-19.

The CDR3: CASSKRTTDNEQFF. CDR3 nucleotides: TGTGCCAGCAGCAAAAGGACTACCGACAATGAGCAGTTCTTC. V and J are TRBV7-3 and TRBJ2-1, with a tentative D call TRBD2 (6 bases). From germline, CDR1 is SGHTA and CDR2 FQGTGA. The CDR3 length is 14 residues. The ends were cut back, 5 bases at V and 5 bases at J, with 13 bases in the middle.